A selection of T cell receptor beta chains follows, all from one sample in a study of CD4 and CD8 cells across lung adenocarcinoma regions. One entry per CDR3 protein results from TCRdb running MiXCR on the PCR reads. The sample lists approximately 5,000 distinct CDR3 sequences, 50% to 60% occurring once. The sequenced sample was CD4+ T cells from the center of a lung tumor. Receptors originate from a male donor with lung adenocarcinoma. The CD4 and CD8 labels of this study may be unreliable. The CDR3 runs from the conserved cysteine through the conserved F or W. Fields, in order: J gene, clone size, V gene, D gene, CDR3 protein, CDR3 DNA. A D gene is named only where the DNA matches it firmly. Some rows have no size entry. The others give once, few or many, or a class for an expanded clone.

J gene: TRBJ2-6
clone size: medium-sized
V gene: TRBV5-3
D gene: -
CDR3 protein: CARSFLLGTPGANVLTF
CDR3 DNA: TGTGCCAGAAGCTTCTTGCTCGGGACTCCTGGGGCCAACGTCCTGACTTTC

J gene: TRBJ2-7
clone size: medium-sized
V gene: TRBV27
D gene: -
CDR3 protein: CASSLSTAPSEQYF
CDR3 DNA: TGTGCCAGCAGTTTGAGTACAGCTCCCTCCGAGCAGTACTTC

J gene: TRBJ1-1
clone size: -
V gene: TRBV6-1
D gene: -
CDR3 protein: CASREDSIAFF
CDR3 DNA: TGTGCCAGTAGGGAGGACAGTATAGCTTTCTTT

J gene: TRBJ1-1
clone size: -
V gene: TRBV12-3/TRBV12-4
D gene: TRBD1
CDR3 protein: CASIKGQGDTEAFF
CDR3 DNA: TGTGCCAGCATCAAAGGACAGGGGGACACTGAAGCTTTCTTT

J gene: TRBJ2-7
clone size: -
V gene: TRBV4-1
D gene: TRBD2
CDR3 protein: CASSQDGIPTRAGGIYEQYF
CDR3 DNA: TGCGCCAGCAGCCAAGACGGGATTCCAACGAGGGCGGGGGGGATATACGAGCAGTACTTC

J gene: TRBJ2-4
clone size: few
V gene: TRBV10-1
D gene: TRBD2
CDR3 protein: CASRPGLASTETQYF
CDR3 DNA: TGCGCCAGCAGACCGGGACTAGCATCCACAGAGACGCAGTATTTC

J gene: TRBJ2-7
clone size: few
V gene: TRBV6-1
D gene: TRBD1
CDR3 protein: CASRFRDSDYYEQYF
CDR3 DNA: TGTGCCAGCAGATTCCGGGACAGCGACTACTACGAGCAGTACTTC

J gene: TRBJ2-1
clone size: medium-sized
V gene: TRBV6-5
D gene: TRBD2
CDR3 protein: CASSYSPASGNSNEQFF
CDR3 DNA: TGTGCCAGCAGTTACTCCCCCGCTAGCGGGAACTCCAATGAGCAGTTCTTC

J gene: TRBJ2-3
clone size: -
V gene: TRBV6-1
D gene: -
CDR3 protein: CASSEANRGDTQYF
CDR3 DNA: TGTGCCAGCAGTGAAGCGAATAGGGGAGATACGCAGTATTTT

J gene: TRBJ1-1
clone size: medium-sized
V gene: TRBV6-4
D gene: -
CDR3 protein: CASSEQQNTEAFF
CDR3 DNA: TGTGCCAGCAGTGAACAGCAGAACACTGAAGCTTTCTTT

J gene: TRBJ1-2
clone size: -
V gene: TRBV28
D gene: -
CDR3 protein: CASSIDSYGYTF
CDR3 DNA: TGTGCCAGCAGTATAGACAGCTATGGCTACACCTTC

J gene: TRBJ2-5
clone size: -
V gene: TRBV3-1
D gene: -
CDR3 protein: CASSSYQEAQYF
CDR3 DNA: TGTGCCAGCAGCAGCTATCAGGAGGCCCAGTACTTC

J gene: TRBJ2-4
clone size: -
V gene: TRBV6-1
D gene: -
CDR3 protein: CASSEALGLVQYF
CDR3 DNA: TGTGCCAGCAGTGAAGCGCTGGGGTTGGTTCAGTACTTC

J gene: TRBJ1-3
clone size: -
V gene: TRBV6-1
D gene: -
CDR3 protein: CASSEMGTGNTIYF
CDR3 DNA: TGTGCCAGCAGTGAAATGGGTACAGGAAACACCATATATTTT

J gene: TRBJ2-1
clone size: once
V gene: TRBV7-2
D gene: -
CDR3 protein: CASSIRVSEQFF
CDR3 DNA: TGTGCCAGCAGTATCAGGGTCAGTGAGCAGTTCTTC

J gene: TRBJ2-3
clone size: -
V gene: TRBV6-1
D gene: -
CDR3 protein: CASSESGRPTQYF
CDR3 DNA: TGTGCCAGCAGTGAAAGTGGCAGGCCAACGCAGTATTTT

J gene: TRBJ1-2
clone size: -
V gene: TRBV4-3
D gene: TRBD1
CDR3 protein: CTSSLLTGGNYGYTF
CDR3 DNA: TGCACCAGCAGCCTTTTAACAGGGGGTAACTATGGCTACACCTTC

J gene: TRBJ2-3
clone size: -
V gene: TRBV7-2
D gene: TRBD1
CDR3 protein: CARGLGGGGPETQYF
CDR3 DNA: TGTGCCAGGGGCTTAGGGGGCGGTGGCCCAGAGACGCAGTACTTT

J gene: TRBJ2-5
clone size: once
V gene: TRBV7-2
D gene: -
CDR3 protein: CASSLSAAAAEKTQYF
CDR3 DNA: TGTGCCAGCAGCTTGAGTGCGGCCGCTGCTGAGAAGACCCAGTACTTC

J gene: TRBJ2-3
clone size: few
V gene: TRBV24-1
D gene: TRBD2
CDR3 protein: CATSDPLWSSGGDTDTQYF
CDR3 DNA: TGTGCCACCAGTGACCCCCTTTGGTCTAGCGGGGGGGACACAGATACGCAGTACTTT

J gene: TRBJ2-1
clone size: -
V gene: TRBV6-5
D gene: TRBD2
CDR3 protein: CASSIRLAGGLYEQFF
CDR3 DNA: TGTGCCAGCAGTATACGACTAGCGGGAGGTCTTTACGAGCAGTTCTTC

J gene: TRBJ2-7
clone size: -
V gene: TRBV7-2
D gene: -
CDR3 protein: CASSLPETEFSYEQYF
CDR3 DNA: TGTGCCAGCAGCTTACCCGAGACAGAGTTTTCCTACGAGCAGTACTTC

J gene: TRBJ2-3
clone size: -
V gene: TRBV7-2
D gene: -
CDR3 protein: CASSSSGLISTDTQYF
CDR3 DNA: TGTGCCAGCAGCTCCTCAGGACTAATTAGCACAGATACGCAGTATTTT

J gene: TRBJ2-3
clone size: -
V gene: TRBV4-2
D gene: TRBD2
CDR3 protein: CASRGGGAKDTQYF
CDR3 DNA: TGTGCCAGCAGGGGGGGGGGAGCCAAAGATACGCAGTATTTC

J gene: TRBJ2-4
clone size: -
V gene: TRBV6-5
D gene: -
CDR3 protein: CASSLAKNIQYF
CDR3 DNA: TGTGCCAGCAGTTTAGCCAAAAACATTCAGTACTTC

J gene: TRBJ2-1
clone size: -
V gene: TRBV6-1
D gene: -
CDR3 protein: CASSRAGSYNEQFF
CDR3 DNA: TGTGCCAGCAGCCGGGCGGGCAGCTACAATGAGCAGTTCTTC

J gene: TRBJ2-3
clone size: -
V gene: TRBV6-5
D gene: -
CDR3 protein: CASSYSRGTDTQYF
CDR3 DNA: TGTGCCAGCAGTTACTCCCGGGGCACAGATACGCAGTATTTT

J gene: TRBJ1-1
clone size: -
V gene: TRBV15
D gene: -
CDR3 protein: CATSPFLGADTEAFF
CDR3 DNA: TGTGCCACCAGCCCCTTTCTCGGGGCCGACACTGAAGCTTTCTTT

J gene: TRBJ2-1
clone size: -
V gene: TRBV6-1
D gene: TRBD2
CDR3 protein: CASRAGGRRTGEQFF
CDR3 DNA: TGTGCCAGTAGAGCGGGAGGACGCCGAACAGGTGAGCAGTTCTTC

J gene: TRBJ2-7
clone size: few
V gene: TRBV7-2
D gene: -
CDR3 protein: CASSLGALEQYF
CDR3 DNA: TGTGCCAGCAGCTTAGGAGCTCTCGAGCAGTACTTC

J gene: TRBJ2-2
clone size: medium-sized
V gene: TRBV14
D gene: -
CDR3 protein: CASSQVRATGELFF
CDR3 DNA: TGTGCCAGCAGCCAAGTTCGGGCCACCGGGGAGCTGTTTTTT

J gene: TRBJ2-5
clone size: -
V gene: TRBV6-1
D gene: -
CDR3 protein: CASSEGREQYF
CDR3 DNA: TGTGCCAGCAGTGAGGGAAGAGAGCAGTACTTC

J gene: TRBJ2-1
clone size: -
V gene: TRBV24-1
D gene: -
CDR3 protein: CATSDTGRQFF
CDR3 DNA: TGTGCCACCAGTGACACCGGGAGGCAGTTCTTC

J gene: TRBJ2-4
clone size: -
V gene: TRBV10-1
D gene: -
CDR3 protein: CASRPGLGATNTQYF
CDR3 DNA: TGCGCCAGCAGACCGGGACTGGGAGCCACAAACACGCAGTATTTC

J gene: TRBJ2-1
clone size: -
V gene: TRBV10-1
D gene: -
CDR3 protein: CASSGPEGGYEQVF
CDR3 DNA: TGCGCCAGCAGTGGCCCCGAGGGAGGTTATGAGCAAGTATTC

J gene: TRBJ2-7
clone size: -
V gene: TRBV11-2
D gene: -
CDR3 protein: CASSLGPRYEQYF
CDR3 DNA: TGTGCCAGCAGCTTAGGACCTCGCTACGAGCAGTACTTC

J gene: TRBJ2-5
clone size: once
V gene: TRBV4-1
D gene: TRBD2
CDR3 protein: CASSQQTGEREQYF
CDR3 DNA: TGCGCCAGCAGCCAGCAGACAGGTGAGCGGGAGCAGTACTTC

J gene: TRBJ2-2
clone size: -
V gene: TRBV10-3
D gene: -
CDR3 protein: CAIRAGSNTGELFF
CDR3 DNA: TGTGCCATCAGGGCAGGTTCGAACACCGGGGAGCTGTTTTTT

J gene: TRBJ2-5
clone size: -
V gene: TRBV6-1
D gene: TRBD2
CDR3 protein: CASRSQPRKLAGEETQYF
CDR3 DNA: TGTGCCAGCAGGTCCCAGCCTCGAAAACTAGCGGGGGAAGAGACCCAGTACTTC

J gene: TRBJ1-5
clone size: -
V gene: TRBV6-1
D gene: TRBD1
CDR3 protein: CASSPRRTGGNQPQHF
CDR3 DNA: TGTGCCAGCAGTCCCCGGCGGACAGGGGGCAATCAGCCCCAGCATTTT

J gene: TRBJ2-3
clone size: -
V gene: TRBV24-1
D gene: TRBD2
CDR3 protein: CATSDRVGSGGGGTETQYF
CDR3 DNA: TGTGCCACCAGTGACCGCGTGGGGTCTGGCGGGGGGGGCACAGAGACGCAGTATTTC

J gene: TRBJ1-1
clone size: -
V gene: TRBV6-1
D gene: TRBD1
CDR3 protein: CASRGQGASQRAFF
CDR3 DNA: TGTGCCAGCAGGGGACAGGGGGCAAGTCAGAGAGCTTTCTTT

J gene: TRBJ2-5
clone size: -
V gene: TRBV3-1
D gene: -
CDR3 protein: CASSQDLTHGGTQYF
CDR3 DNA: TGTGCCAGCAGCCAAGATCTAACGCACGGGGGGACCCAGTACTTC

J gene: TRBJ2-2
clone size: -
V gene: TRBV6-1
D gene: -
CDR3 protein: CASTRSRRPGELFF
CDR3 DNA: TGTGCCAGCACAAGGAGCAGACGGCCCGGGGAGCTGTTTTTT

J gene: TRBJ2-5
clone size: -
V gene: TRBV10-3
D gene: -
CDR3 protein: CAISEVGSEAQYF
CDR3 DNA: TGTGCCATCAGTGAGGTAGGGTCCGAGGCGCAGTACTTC

J gene: TRBJ2-1
clone size: few
V gene: TRBV7-2
D gene: -
CDR3 protein: CASSLDRSSHNEQFF
CDR3 DNA: TGTGCCAGCAGCTTAGACCGGTCTAGCCACAATGAGCAGTTCTTC